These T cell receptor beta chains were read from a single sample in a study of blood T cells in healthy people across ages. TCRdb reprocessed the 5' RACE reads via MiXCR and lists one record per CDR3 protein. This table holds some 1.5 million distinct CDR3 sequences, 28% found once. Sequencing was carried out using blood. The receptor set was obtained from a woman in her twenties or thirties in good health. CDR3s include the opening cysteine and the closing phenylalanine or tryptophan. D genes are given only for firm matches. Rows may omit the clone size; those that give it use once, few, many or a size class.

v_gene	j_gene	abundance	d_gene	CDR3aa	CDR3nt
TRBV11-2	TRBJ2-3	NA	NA	CASSPTLDTSTDTQYF	TGTGCCAGCAGCCCCACACTGGATACAAGCACAGATACGCAGTATTTT
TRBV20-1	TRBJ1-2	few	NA	CSAGTQVNYGYTF	TGCAGTGCGGGAACACAGGTTAACTATGGCTACACCTTC
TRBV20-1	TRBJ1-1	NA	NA	CSAFGGARAEAFF	TGCAGTGCTTTTGGGGGGGCGAGGGCTGAAGCTTTCTTT
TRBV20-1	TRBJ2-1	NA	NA	CSARLPEGSYNEQFF	TGCAGTGCTAGACTCCCGGAGGGCTCCTACAATGAGCAGTTCTTC
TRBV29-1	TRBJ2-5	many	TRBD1	CSVATGKETQYF	TGCAGCGTGGCGACAGGGAAAGAGACCCAGTACTTC
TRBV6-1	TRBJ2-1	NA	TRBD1	CASRRQGASYNEQFF	TGTGCCAGCAGGAGACAGGGGGCCTCCTACAATGAGCAGTTCTTC
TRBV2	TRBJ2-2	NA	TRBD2	CASSVGLAGTGELFF	TGTGCCAGCAGTGTCGGTCTAGCGGGCACCGGGGAGCTGTTTTTT
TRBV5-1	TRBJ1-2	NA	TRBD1	CASSLAGTGMDGYTF	TGCGCCAGCAGCTTGGCCGGGACAGGGATGGATGGCTACACCTTC
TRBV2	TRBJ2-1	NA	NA	CASRGRGARNEQFF	TGTGCCAGCAGAGGGCGGGGCGCGAGAAATGAGCAGTTCTTC
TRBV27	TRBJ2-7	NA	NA	CASSLTRFYEQYF	TGTGCCAGCAGTTTAACCAGGTTCTACGAGCAGTACTTC
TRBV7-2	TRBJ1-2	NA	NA	CTIVQGVYGYTF	TGTACCATTGTCCAGGGCGTCTATGGCTACACCTTC
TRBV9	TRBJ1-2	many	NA	CASSVVSDLWGGYTF	TGTGCCAGCAGCGTAGTCTCGGACCTATGGGGAGGCTACACCTTC
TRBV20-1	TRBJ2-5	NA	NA	CSRLGHKANNVQYF	TGCAGTCGACTGGGACATAAGGCAAACAATGTGCAGTACTTC
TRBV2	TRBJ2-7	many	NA	CASIFDANPSYEQYF	TGTGCCAGCATCTTTGACGCTAACCCTTCCTACGAGCAGTACTTC
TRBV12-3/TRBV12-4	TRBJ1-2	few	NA	CASTPDMEDYTF	TGTGCCAGCACCCCTGACATGGAGGACTACACCTTC
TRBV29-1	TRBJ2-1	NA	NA	CSVEWQGLWSEQFF	TGCAGCGTTGAGTGGCAGGGGCTCTGGTCTGAGCAGTTCTTC